The 18 T cell receptor beta chains below all came from one sample that was sequenced in a study of T cell changes during pregnancy in multiple sclerosis. The protocol was immunoSEQ multiplex PCR, while the TCRdb copy is restricted to in-frame clones and leaves out a portion. The table shows around 33,000 clones, with about 91% occurring only once. This specimen was CD8+ T cells from peripheral blood mononuclear cells, taken before pregnancy. Receptor source: a female donor with multiple sclerosis, enrolled in a pregnancy study.

CDR3 coding DNA: TGTGCCAGTATGGAGGGTCTTAGCTCTGAAGCTTTCTTT. This gives the protein CASMEGLSSEAFF. This chain connects TRBV19 to TRBJ1-1; D unresolved. The CDR3 runs to 13 residues. Trimming left V 7 bases short and J 6 bases short, with 15 bases between. Germline CDR1 reads LNHDA; CDR2 reads SQIVND (reference sequence).

The rearrangement joins TRBV27 to TRBJ1-6; 9 bases align to TRBD1. The germline V gene has CDR1 MNHEY and CDR2 SMNVEV (reference sequence). V was clipped by 5 bases and J by 2 bases; unmatched bases: 7. The CDR3 totals 17 residues. DNA for the CDR3: TGTGCCAGCAGTCCCACGGGGACAGGGACCTATAATTCACCCCTCCACTTT. It specifies CASSPTGTGTYNSPLHF.

The rearrangement uses TRBV13 and TRBJ2-1; TRBD2 matches 13 bases. Trimming took 5 bases from V and 5 from J; bases not matched to a gene: 9. Germline CDR1 is PRHDT and CDR2 is FYEKMQ (reference sequence). The CDR3 length is 17 residues. The DNA for the CDR3 is TGTGCCAGCAGCCACCGGACTAGCGGGAGTCCCCACAATGAGCAGTTCTTC. Translation gives CASSHRTSGSPHNEQFF.

This chain joins TRBV2 and TRBJ1-2; a possible D gene is TRBD1 (6 bases). Germline V gives CDR1 SNHLY, CDR2 FYNNEI. V lost 3 bases and J lost 8, with 19 bases in between. This CDR3 is built from 15 residues. This chain's CDR3 is CASSDWDNGVEGYTF. The CDR3 DNA follows: TGTGCCAGCAGTGATTGGGACAACGGGGTGGAAGGCTACACCTTC. The variable domain in full, with the rest retrieved from reference TRBV2 and TRBJ1-2, is EPEVTQTPSHQVTQMGQEVILRCVPISNHLYFYWYRQILGQKVEFLVSFYNNEISEKSEIFDDQFSVERPDGSNFTLKIRSTKLEDSAMYFCASSDWDNGVEGYTFGSGTRLTVV.

This chain joins TRBV7-9 and TRBJ2-1; 10 nucleotides line up with TRBD2. This CDR3 contains 17 residues. CDR1 and CDR2 (germline): SEHNR, FQNEAQ (reference sequence). V shed 5 bases, J shed 5 bases, and the junction held 12 bases outside the gene matches. Here the CDR3 DNA reads TGTGCCAGCAGCCCCCCTCTAGCGGGGGAGATTCACAATGAGCAGTTCTTC. As protein: CASSPPLAGEIHNEQFF.

The J gene is TRBJ2-7, the V gene TRBV9; 9 bases are a match to TRBD1. Per germline, CDR1 SGDLS and CDR2 YYNGEE. The CDR3 loop spans 15 amino acids. V was clipped by 3 bases and J by 5 bases; unmatched bases: 9. For the CDR3, the DNA is TGTGCCAGCAGCGGGGGGGACAGGGAGGTCCACGAGCAGTACTTC. This encodes CASSGGDREVHEQYF.

The chain combines TRBV4-3 with TRBJ1-2, with D tentatively TRBD1 (5 bases). Trimming removed 1 base at V and 3 bases at J, with 12 bases between. The CDR3 runs to 15 residues. The germline V gene encodes CDR1 LGHNA and CDR2 YSLEER. The CDR3 reads CASSQAGRVDYGYTF. The DNA for the CDR3 is TGCGCCAGCAGCCAAGCGGGCAGGGTGGACTATGGCTACACCTTC.

The genes are TRBV2 and TRBJ2-1, with TRBD2 matching over 7 bases. The V gene end was trimmed by 1 base and the J gene end by 5 bases; junction bases not matched to a gene: 2. This CDR3 contains 14 residues. Germline values: CDR1 SNHLY, CDR2 FYNNEI. CDR3 loop: CASSEEGTNNEQFF. The DNA of the CDR3 is TGTGCCAGCAGTGAAGAGGGGACTAACAATGAGCAGTTCTTC.

The chain employs TRBV6-5 and TRBJ2-7, with D perhaps matching TRBD2 (5 bases). Trimming took 3 bases from V and 3 from J, leaving 12 bases between them. CDR1 is MNHEY, CDR2 SVGAGI, per germline. The CDR3 covers 14 residues. CDR3 sequence reads: CASSYAGVGYEQYF. Here the CDR3 DNA reads TGTGCCAGCAGTTATGCCGGGGTCGGCTACGAGCAGTACTTC.

The sample holds one count of this clone. Germline and junction disagree at one end, which may indicate a read error. The J gene is TRBJ2-7, the V gene TRBV10-3, with 9 nucleotides matching TRBD1. This CDR3 has 16 residues. Germline V lookup: CDR1 ENHRY, CDR2 SYGVKD. The CDR3 DNA reads TGTGCCATCAGTGATTGGGACAGGGAGACCTCTGGCACGAAAATATTC. Its protein product is CAISDWDRETSGTKIF.

The V call is TRBV12-5, the J call TRBJ1-1, with a tentative D call TRBD1 (5 bases). V lost 1 base and J 4 bases, leaving 10 bases between the germline ends. The germline V gene encodes CDR1 LGHNT and CDR2 FRNRAP. The CDR3 loop spans 14 amino acids. CDR3: CASGLAGVRTEAFF. In DNA form, the CDR3 reads TGTGCTAGTGGTTTGGCGGGGGTACGCACTGAAGCTTTCTTT.

A few counts support this clone. The V and J genes are TRBV7-3 and TRBJ2-3; 7 bases line up with TRBD2. Germline CDR1 reads SGHTA; CDR2 reads FQGTGA. This CDR3 contains 14 residues. The V and J ends lost 0 bases and 5 bases, in that order; junction bases with no gene match: 2. The CDR3: CASSLTGEGDTQYF. CDR3 DNA: TGTGCCAGCAGCTTAACAGGGGAGGGAGATACGCAGTATTTT. The complete variable domain, with remaining parts taken from reference TRBV7-3 and TRBJ2-3, reads GAGVSQTPSNKVTEKGKYVELRCDPISGHTALYWYRQSLGQGPEFLIYFQGTGAADDSGLPNDRFFAVRPEGSVSTLKIQRTERGDSAVYLCASSLTGEGDTQYFGPGTRLTVL.

V is TRBV5-6 and J is TRBJ2-3; TRBD2 is a possible D gene (6 bases). The CDR3 has 18 amino acids. V was trimmed by 6 bases and J by 3 bases, leaving 26 bases between them. Germline CDR1 SGHDT, CDR2 YYEEEE. The CDR3 region is CASTNQLTGTHFTDTQYF. The CDR3 DNA follows: TGTGCCAGCACTAACCAACTTACCGGGACTCACTTTACAGATACGCAGTATTTT.

This clone was observed a few times. Additional DNA sequences in this sample encode the identical CDR3. This chain joins TRBV14 and TRBJ2-1; the D gene is possibly TRBD1 (6 bases). This CDR3 spans 16 amino acids. CDR1 and CDR2 (germline): SGHDN, FVKESK. The V end was cut by 0 bases, the J end by 0 bases, with 9 bases between. The CDR3 loop reads CASSQETGDSYNEQFF. The CDR3 DNA sequence: TGTGCCAGCAGCCAAGAGACAGGCGACTCCTACAATGAGCAGTTCTTC.

The J gene is TRBJ1-1, the V gene TRBV6-6; no clear D gene. Germline CDR1 is MNHNY and CDR2 is SVGAGI (reference sequence). CDR3 length equals 13 residues. Trimming cost V 6 bases and J 2 bases, with 10 bases left between them. Written as DNA, the CDR3 is TGTGCCAGCAGAGACGGGGAAAACACTGAAGCTTTCTTT. Protein product: CASRDGENTEAFF.

The chain combines TRBV6-1 with TRBJ2-6; D is perhaps TRBD2 (5 bases). CDR3 size: 15 residues. Germline CDR1 and CDR2: MNHNS and SASEGT. The V gene lost 4 bases and the J gene lost 0 bases, with 7 bases spanning the gap. CDR3 residues: CASSVGDSGANVLTF. CDR3 nucleotide sequence: TGTGCCAGCAGTGTCGGGGACTCTGGGGCCAACGTCCTGACTTTC.

The chain carries TRBV5-4 and TRBJ2-3; 7 bases map to TRBD2. Trimming took 4 bases from V and 4 from J; bases not matched to a gene: 6. The CDR3 loop spans 14 amino acids. Germline CDR1 SGHNT, CDR2 YYREEE (reference sequence). CDR3 DNA: TGTGCCAGCAGCCTCTTTGGGGGGGCAGATACGCAGTATTTT. Its translation is CASSLFGGADTQYF.

The rearrangement joins TRBV27 to TRBJ1-2; the D gene is possibly TRBD1 (5 bases). The CDR3 is made up of 12 amino acids. CDR1 is MNHEY and CDR2 is SMNVEV in the germline V gene (reference sequence). The ends were cut back, 6 bases at V and 5 bases at J, with 10 bases in the middle. As DNA, the CDR3 is TGTGCCAGCAGCCCCGGGGGGTATGGCTACACCTTC. It specifies CASSPGGYGYTF.